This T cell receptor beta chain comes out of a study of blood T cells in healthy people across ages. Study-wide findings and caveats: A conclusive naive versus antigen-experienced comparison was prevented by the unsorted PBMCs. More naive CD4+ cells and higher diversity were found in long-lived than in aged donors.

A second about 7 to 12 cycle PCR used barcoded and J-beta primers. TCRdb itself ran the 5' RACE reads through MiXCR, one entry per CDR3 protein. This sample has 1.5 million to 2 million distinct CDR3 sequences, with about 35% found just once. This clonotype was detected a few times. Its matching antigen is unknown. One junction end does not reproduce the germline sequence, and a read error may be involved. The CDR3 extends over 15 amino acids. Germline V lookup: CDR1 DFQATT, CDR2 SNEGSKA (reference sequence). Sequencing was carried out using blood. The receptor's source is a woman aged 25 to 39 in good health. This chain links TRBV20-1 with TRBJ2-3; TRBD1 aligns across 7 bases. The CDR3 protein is CGATPTGSSPDTQYF. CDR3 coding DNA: TGCGGTGCTACCCCGACAGGGTCTTCCCCAGATACGCAGTATTTT.